These T cell receptor beta chains were read from a single sample in a study of metastatic and nonmetastatic thyroid tumors. MiXCR re-clonotyped the PCR reads for TCRdb. The table shows around 42,000 clones, with 9% to 14% occurring only once. The source material was blood. These receptors originate from a male donor with papillary thyroid cancer or a benign thyroid nodule (not recorded which). Some clones in this sample may be carry-over from other donors' samples. CDR3s include the opening cysteine and the closing phenylalanine or tryptophan. Each record gives: CDR3 protein, CDR3 DNA, D gene, J gene, clone size, V gene. A D gene is named only where the DNA matches it firmly. The size field is filled for only some rows; it gives once, few, many or a size class.

cdr3_aa: CASSQEDGYYQETQYF
cdr3_nt: TGTGCCAGCAGCCAAGAAGACGGGTATTACCAAGAGACCCAGTACTTC
d_call: .
j_call: TRBJ2-5
clone_size: many
v_call: TRBV14

cdr3_aa: CASSQDVTAYNQPQHF
cdr3_nt: TGTGCCAGCAGCCAAGACGTGACAGCCTACAATCAGCCCCAGCATTTT
d_call: .
j_call: TRBJ1-5
clone_size: many
v_call: TRBV4-2

cdr3_aa: CASSDDTEQYF
cdr3_nt: TGTGCCAGCAGTGACGACACCGAGCAGTACTTC
d_call: .
j_call: TRBJ2-7
clone_size: medium-sized
v_call: TRBV28

cdr3_aa: CATSKLSRSGSGNTIHF
cdr3_nt: TGTGCCACCAGCAAACTATCGCGGTCTGGCTCTGGAAACACCATACATTTT
d_call: .
j_call: TRBJ1-3
clone_size: few
v_call: TRBV15

cdr3_aa: CASSVEGGGQEDYEQYF
cdr3_nt: TGTGCCAGCAGCGTAGAAGGGGGGGGACAGGAGGACTACGAGCAGTACTTC
d_call: .
j_call: TRBJ2-7
clone_size: many
v_call: TRBV9

cdr3_aa: CSVEVRDNNYGCTF
cdr3_nt: TGCAGCGTTGAAGTACGGGACAATAACTATGGCTGCACCTTC
d_call: .
j_call: TRBJ1-2
clone_size: .
v_call: TRBV29-1

cdr3_aa: CATSEGQGFGEETQYF
cdr3_nt: TGTGCCACCAGTGAGGGGCAGGGCTTTGGTGAAGAGACCCAGTACTTC
d_call: .
j_call: TRBJ2-5
clone_size: many
v_call: TRBV24-1

cdr3_aa: CATATVGGFVYTQYF
cdr3_nt: TGTGCCACCGCAACCGTGGGGGGCTTCGTATATACGCAGTATTTT
d_call: .
j_call: TRBJ2-3
clone_size: .
v_call: TRBV24-1

cdr3_aa: CASSYSNSRGRNYGYTF
cdr3_nt: TGTGCCAGCAGTTACTCTAATAGCAGGGGGCGGAACTATGGCTACACCTTC
d_call: TRBD1
j_call: TRBJ1-2
clone_size: many
v_call: TRBV6-5

cdr3_aa: CASASALYSTDTQYF
cdr3_nt: TGTGCCAGCGCTTCAGCCCTATACAGCACAGATACGCAGTATTTT
d_call: .
j_call: TRBJ2-3
clone_size: many
v_call: TRBV9

cdr3_aa: CASSPNSIAGALFF
cdr3_nt: TGCGCCAGCAGCCCTAACTCCATAGCGGGAGCTTTGTTCTTC
d_call: TRBD2
j_call: TRBJ2-1
clone_size: many
v_call: TRBV5-1

cdr3_aa: CASKTGEANYGYTF
cdr3_nt: TGTGCCAGCAAAACAGGGGAGGCTAACTATGGCTACACCTTC
d_call: TRBD1
j_call: TRBJ1-2
clone_size: many
v_call: TRBV7-2

cdr3_aa: CASSQAVTRGDGYTF
cdr3_nt: TGTGCCAGCAGTCAAGCAGTGACACGAGGTGACGGCTACACCTTC
d_call: .
j_call: TRBJ1-2
clone_size: many
v_call: TRBV14

cdr3_aa: CASSYRGLTPLHF
cdr3_nt: TGCGCCAGCAGCTACAGGGGGCTGACACCCCTCCACTTT
d_call: TRBD1
j_call: TRBJ1-6
clone_size: many
v_call: TRBV10-2

cdr3_aa: CASSTRGGEETQYF
cdr3_nt: TGTGCCAGTAGTACGCGGGGAGGAGAAGAGACCCAGTACTTC
d_call: .
j_call: TRBJ2-5
clone_size: many
v_call: TRBV19

cdr3_aa: CAISISTNVHTQYF
cdr3_nt: TGTGCCATCAGTATCTCTACGAACGTCCATACGCAGTATTTT
d_call: .
j_call: TRBJ2-3
clone_size: many
v_call: TRBV10-3

cdr3_aa: CASSARPNTEAFF
cdr3_nt: TGTGCCAGCAGCGCCCGACCGAACACTGAAGCTTTCTTT
d_call: .
j_call: TRBJ1-1
clone_size: many
v_call: TRBV5-6

cdr3_aa: CASSISRGEDQPQHF
cdr3_nt: TGTGCCAGTAGTATATCCAGGGGGGAGGATCAGCCCCAGCATTTT
d_call: TRBD1
j_call: TRBJ1-5
clone_size: many
v_call: TRBV19

cdr3_aa: CASSFQGYNEQFF
cdr3_nt: TGTGCCAGCAGTTTTCAGGGCTACAATGAGCAGTTCTTC
d_call: .
j_call: TRBJ2-1
clone_size: many
v_call: TRBV27

cdr3_aa: CASSLEVGTVNSPLHF
cdr3_nt: TGCGCCAGCAGCTTGGAAGTCGGGACAGTAAATTCACCCCTCCACTTT
d_call: TRBD1
j_call: TRBJ1-6
clone_size: many
v_call: TRBV5-1

cdr3_aa: CASSLPGGAEQPQHF
cdr3_nt: TGTGCCAGCAGCTTACCCGGGGGCGCGGAGCAGCCCCAGCATTTT
d_call: .
j_call: TRBJ1-5
clone_size: many
v_call: TRBV7-9

cdr3_aa: CASSPSPGRDRGSTDTQYF
cdr3_nt: TGTGCCAGCAGTCCCTCCCCCGGGAGGGACAGGGGAAGCACAGATACGCAGTATTTT
d_call: TRBD1
j_call: TRBJ2-3
clone_size: many
v_call: TRBV28

cdr3_aa: CAWAGGAPYEQYF
cdr3_nt: TGTGCCTGGGCTGGCGGAGCTCCCTACGAGCAGTACTTC
d_call: .
j_call: TRBJ2-7
clone_size: many
v_call: TRBV30

cdr3_aa: CAADLSSGPTYEQYF
cdr3_nt: TGCGCCGCCGACCTTTCTAGCGGGCCCACCTACGAGCAGTACTTC
d_call: TRBD2
j_call: TRBJ2-7
clone_size: many
v_call: TRBV20-1

cdr3_aa: CASSLDSSPPAEQFF
cdr3_nt: TGCGCCAGCAGCTTGGATTCCTCCCCCCCAGCCGAGCAGTTCTTC
d_call: .
j_call: TRBJ2-1
clone_size: many
v_call: TRBV5-1

cdr3_aa: CASSLGLAGGGFYEQYF
cdr3_nt: TGTGCCAGCAGCTTAGGTCTAGCGGGAGGGGGTTTTTACGAGCAGTACTTC
d_call: TRBD2
j_call: TRBJ2-7
clone_size: .
v_call: TRBV11-2

cdr3_aa: CASSPQGAGTEAFF
cdr3_nt: TGTGCCAGCAGCCCACAGGGGGCTGGGACTGAAGCTTTCTTT
d_call: TRBD1
j_call: TRBJ1-1
clone_size: many
v_call: TRBV7-3

cdr3_aa: CAIQGAGSNQPQHF
cdr3_nt: TGTGCCATCCAGGGGGCTGGGAGCAATCAGCCCCAGCATTTT
d_call: TRBD1
j_call: TRBJ1-5
clone_size: many
v_call: TRBV7-9

cdr3_aa: CAWSLGLGDEAFF
cdr3_nt: TGTGCCTGGAGCCTAGGGTTAGGAGATGAAGCTTTCTTT
d_call: .
j_call: TRBJ1-1
clone_size: many
v_call: TRBV30

cdr3_aa: CASSLWKGRYGYTF
cdr3_nt: TGTGCCAGCAGTTTATGGAAGGGGAGATATGGCTACACCTTC
d_call: .
j_call: TRBJ1-2
clone_size: medium-sized
v_call: TRBV28

cdr3_aa: CASTKTGTSGSEQYF
cdr3_nt: TGTGCCAGCACCAAAACCGGGACTAGCGGGAGCGAGCAGTACTTC
d_call: TRBD2
j_call: TRBJ2-7
clone_size: medium-sized
v_call: TRBV6-2/TRBV6-3

cdr3_aa: CASSYTGTSGRVFSYNEQFF
cdr3_nt: TGTGCCAGCAGTTACACGGGTACTAGCGGGAGGGTCTTCTCCTACAATGAGCAGTTCTTC
d_call: TRBD2
j_call: TRBJ2-1
clone_size: .
v_call: TRBV6-2/TRBV6-3

cdr3_aa: CATSRDRGTGGSSYNEQFF
cdr3_nt: TGTGCCACCAGCAGAGATAGGGGGACAGGGGGAAGCTCCTACAATGAGCAGTTCTTC
d_call: TRBD1
j_call: TRBJ2-1
clone_size: many
v_call: TRBV15

cdr3_aa: CASSPTEAQYF
cdr3_nt: TGTGCCAGCAGTCCTACGGAGGCGCAGTACTTC
d_call: .
j_call: TRBJ2-7
clone_size: medium-sized
v_call: TRBV28

cdr3_aa: CSASRDSDYGYTF
cdr3_nt: TGCAGTGCTAGCCGGGACAGTGACTATGGCTACACCTTC
d_call: TRBD1
j_call: TRBJ1-2
clone_size: many
v_call: TRBV20-1

cdr3_aa: CSVEVGNSEQYF
cdr3_nt: TGCAGCGTTGAGGTAGGGAATAGCGAGCAGTACTTC
d_call: .
j_call: TRBJ2-7
clone_size: many
v_call: TRBV29-1

cdr3_aa: CASSVREGAGELFF
cdr3_nt: TGTGCCAGCAGTGTGCGTGAGGGCGCCGGGGAGCTATTTTTT
d_call: .
j_call: TRBJ2-2
clone_size: few
v_call: TRBV6-4

cdr3_aa: CAASGTGFFGYGYTF
cdr3_nt: TGTGCCGCCAGCGGGACAGGGTTTTTCGGCTATGGCTACACCTTC
d_call: TRBD1
j_call: TRBJ1-2
clone_size: many
v_call: TRBV19

cdr3_aa: CASASSGTSYEQYF
cdr3_nt: TGTGCCAGTGCCTCCTCGGGTACCTCCTACGAGCAGTACTTC
d_call: .
j_call: TRBJ2-7
clone_size: .
v_call: TRBV28

cdr3_aa: CASSTRKRETKTQYF
cdr3_nt: TGTGCCAGCAGTACCCGTAAGCGGGAGACAAAGACCCAGTACTTC
d_call: TRBD2
j_call: TRBJ2-5
clone_size: many
v_call: TRBV28

cdr3_aa: CASSPGHYYGYTF
cdr3_nt: TGTGCCAGCAGCCCCGGACACTACTATGGCTACACCTTC
d_call: .
j_call: TRBJ1-2
clone_size: few
v_call: TRBV12-3/TRBV12-4

cdr3_aa: CASSLERAGATEAFF
cdr3_nt: TGTGCCAGTAGCTTAGAGAGGGCAGGCGCCACTGAAGCTTTCTTT
d_call: .
j_call: TRBJ1-1
clone_size: .
v_call: TRBV7-9

cdr3_aa: CASSPGQGRETQRAGDGYTF
cdr3_nt: TGTGCCAGCAGCCCGGGACAGGGCAGAGAAACCCAAAGGGCGGGGGATGGCTACACCTTC
d_call: TRBD1
j_call: TRBJ1-2
clone_size: many
v_call: TRBV3-1

cdr3_aa: CASRPASGRLGETQYF
cdr3_nt: TGTGCCAGCAGGCCAGCTAGCGGGAGGTTGGGAGAGACCCAGTACTTC
d_call: TRBD2
j_call: TRBJ2-5
clone_size: many
v_call: TRBV11-2

cdr3_aa: CASSMTSGISYEQYF
cdr3_nt: TGTGCCAGCAGTATGACTAGCGGGATCTCATACGAGCAGTACTTC
d_call: TRBD2
j_call: TRBJ2-7
clone_size: .
v_call: TRBV6-2/TRBV6-3

cdr3_aa: CSVDLPENTEAFF
cdr3_nt: TGCAGCGTTGATCTTCCAGAGAACACTGAAGCTTTCTTT
d_call: .
j_call: TRBJ1-1
clone_size: many
v_call: TRBV29-1

cdr3_aa: CASSCPEAGRAYEQYF
cdr3_nt: TGTGCCAGCAGTTGCCCTGAAGCGGGACGTGCCTACGAGCAGTACTTC
d_call: TRBD2
j_call: TRBJ2-7
clone_size: .
v_call: TRBV6-2/TRBV6-3

cdr3_aa: CSAPTVPSGNTIYF
cdr3_nt: TGCAGTGCACCGACAGTCCCCTCTGGAAACACCATATATTTT
d_call: .
j_call: TRBJ1-3
clone_size: .
v_call: TRBV20-1

cdr3_aa: CASSKNSGLGYYEQYF
cdr3_nt: TGTGCCAGCAGCAAAAATTCCGGACTAGGATACTACGAGCAGTACTTC
d_call: TRBD2
j_call: TRBJ2-7
clone_size: many
v_call: TRBV11-2